This T cell receptor (beta chain) was captured by sequencing in a study of post-analysis software for immune sequencing data. Across the whole study: Secondary progressive, relapsing-remitting and progressive-relapsing multiple sclerosis were among the included disease courses.

As for this clonotype: Its antigen is currently unknown.

Sequencing libraries made from TCR beta cDNA carried unique molecular identifiers. Each batch of about 0.9 to 10 million T cells produced roughly 0.5 million cDNA molecules. From the PCR reads, TCRdb called clonotypes with MiXCR, one entry per CDR3 protein. Counted here are about 770,000 distinct CDR3 sequences, just over 45% occurring once; the ten biggest clones make up roughly 5%. The CDR3 length is 12 residues. The germline gives CDR1 DFQATT, CDR2 SNEGSKA (reference sequence). V was shortened by 0 bases and J by 4 bases, with 6 bases between the two germline ends. Study-wide results and limits: Included in a set of about five TRBV segments more frequent in patients than controls were TRBV5-6, TRBV5-1 and TRBV20-1. The study found significantly lower normalized Chao1 diversity in multiple sclerosis patients than in controls. Strong co-clustering by F measure was seen for same-batch samples.

Sequencing was done on a sample of blood. The receptor comes from a girl aged 10 to 17 with multiple sclerosis. This chain connects TRBV20-1 to TRBJ2-5, with no clear D. The CDR3 sequence is CSARDRVETQYF. Here the CDR3 DNA reads TGCAGTGCTAGAGACCGGGTAGAGACCCAGTACTTC.